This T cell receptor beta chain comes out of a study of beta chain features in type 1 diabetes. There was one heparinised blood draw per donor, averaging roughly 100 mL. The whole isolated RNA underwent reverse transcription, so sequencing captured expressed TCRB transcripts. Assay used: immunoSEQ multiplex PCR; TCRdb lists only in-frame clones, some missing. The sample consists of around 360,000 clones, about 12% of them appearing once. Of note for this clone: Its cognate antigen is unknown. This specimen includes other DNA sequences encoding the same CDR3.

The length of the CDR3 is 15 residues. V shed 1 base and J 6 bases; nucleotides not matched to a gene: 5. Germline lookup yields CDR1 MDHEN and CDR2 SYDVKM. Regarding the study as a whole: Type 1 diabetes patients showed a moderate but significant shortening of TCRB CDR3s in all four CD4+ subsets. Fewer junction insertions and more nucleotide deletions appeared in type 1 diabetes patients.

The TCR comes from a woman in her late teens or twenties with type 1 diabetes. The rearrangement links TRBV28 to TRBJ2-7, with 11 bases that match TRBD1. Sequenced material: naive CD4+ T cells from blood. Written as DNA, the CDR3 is TGTGCCAGCAGTTTATCAGGGACAGGGGGTGGCGAGCAGTACTTC. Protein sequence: CASSLSGTGGGEQYF.